Shown below are 16 T cell receptor beta chains from a single sample sequenced in a study of blood T cell repertoires in COVID-19. Libraries were prepared by immunoSEQ multiplex PCR; TCRdb keeps only in-frame clonotypes and omits some of them. The sample has about 39,000 clones, around 80% seen once; the top ten hold about 27%. What was sequenced was peripheral blood. The receptors were sampled from a man older than 75 with acute or convalescent COVID-19.

This clone has only a few counts. The chain combines TRBV25-1 with TRBJ1-2; 7 bases are shared with TRBD1. V lost 4 bases, J lost 7 bases, and 6 bases stayed unmatched. Germline V lookup: CDR1 MGHDK, CDR2 SYGVNS. This CDR3 has 13 residues. The CDR3 sequence: CASSGGGASGYTF. As DNA, the CDR3 is TGTGCCAGCAGTGGAGGGGGCGCGAGTGGCTACACCTTC.

The chain employs TRBV6-5 and TRBJ1-3; a possible D gene is TRBD1 (5 bases). V was cut by 6 bases and J by 0 bases, with 12 bases left in between. The CDR3 totals 15 residues. Per germline, CDR1 MNHEY and CDR2 SVGAGI. CDR3 in DNA: TGTGCCAGCAGCCGACAGCCTTCCTCTGGAAACACCATATATTTT. Translated: CASSRQPSSGNTIYF.

About this clone: Because the CDR3 is missing its conserved closing phenylalanine or tryptophan, this is likely a read error. The chain uses TRBV19 and TRBJ1-6; D might be TRBD1 (6 bases). V lost 4 bases and J lost 9, with 19 bases in between. The CDR3 consists of 16 residues. Germline V gene data show CDR1 as LNHDA and CDR2 as SQIVND (reference sequence). CDR3 bases: TGTGCCAGTAGTACCCCACGTGAGGGCAGGGGTTCACCCCTCCACCTT. This encodes CASSTPREGRGSPLHL.

Details on this clone: The sample carries other DNA sequences with the same CDR3. The V call is TRBV5-1, the J call TRBJ2-5; possibly TRBD1 for D (5 bases). In germline, CDR1 is SGHRS, CDR2 YFSETQ. Trimming cost V 0 bases and J 2 bases, with 8 bases left between them. The length of the CDR3 is 14 residues. CDR3 amino acids: CASSLAGQQETQYF. DNA for the CDR3: TGCGCCAGCAGCTTGGCCGGACAACAAGAGACCCAGTACTTC. Full variable domain (missing parts from reference TRBV5-1 and TRBJ2-5): KAGVTQTPRYLIKTRGQQVTLSCSPISGHRSVSWYQQTPGQGLQFLFEYFSETQRNKGNFPGRFSGRQFSNSRSEMNVSTLELGDSALYLCASSLAGQQETQYFGPGTRLLVL.

This clone came up once. This chain uses TRBV9 with TRBJ2-7; a possible D gene is TRBD1 (6 bases). This CDR3 comprises 13 residues. Looked up from germline, CDR1 is SGDLS and CDR2 is YYNGEE. The V end was cut by 3 bases, the J end by 1 base, with 8 bases between. CDR3 DNA: TGTGCCAGCAGCGCTGGACAGTCCTACGAGCAGTACTTC. Amino acids: CASSAGQSYEQYF.

J is TRBJ2-1 and V is TRBV5-1; 9 bases are shared with TRBD2. The germline gives CDR1 SGHRS, CDR2 YFSETQ. The CDR3 spans 13 residues. V was pared by 4 bases and J by 6 bases, with 2 bases of the junction left unmatched. Written as DNA, the CDR3 is TGCGCCAGCAGCACACTAGCGGGCAATGAGCAGTTCTTC. Protein sequence: CASSTLAGNEQFF.

The chain links TRBV5-4 to TRBJ2-7, with 12 bases fitting TRBD1. CDR3 length: 15 amino acids. Germline trimming cut 4 bases from V and 7 bases from J; bases unmatched to any gene: 9. Germline V CDR1 and CDR2: SGHNT, YYREEE (reference sequence). The CDR3 loop reads CASSVPGQGAREQYF. The CDR3 DNA sequence: TGTGCCAGCAGCGTCCCGGGACAGGGGGCCCGGGAGCAGTACTTC. Supplemented by reference TRBV5-4 and TRBJ2-7, the full variable domain reads ETGVTQSPTHLIKTRGQQVTLRCSSQSGHNTVSWYQQALGQGPQFIFQYYREEENGRGNFPPRFSGLQFPNYSSELNVNALELDDSALYLCASSVPGQGAREQYFGPGTRLTVT.

The V gene is TRBV10-3, the J gene TRBJ1-1; 10 bases are a match to TRBD1. CDR1 and CDR2 from the germline V gene are ENHRY and SYGVKD. V was clipped by 7 bases and J by 4 bases; unmatched bases: 9. This CDR3 comprises 15 residues. DNA of the CDR3: TGTGCCATCAAGGATCCCCGGGACAGGGGCACTGAAGCTTTCTTT. This codes for CAIKDPRDRGTEAFF.

The genes are TRBV18 and TRBJ1-6; D possibly corresponds to TRBD1 (6 bases). This CDR3 region has 15 residues. Trimming pared 2 bases from V and 8 bases from J, leaving 13 bases between. Germline V CDR1 and CDR2: KGHSH, LQKENI. The CDR3 reads CASSPDRKWDSPLHF. CDR3 bases: TGTGCCAGCTCACCAGACAGGAAGTGGGATTCACCCCTCCACTTT.

The gene calls are TRBV5-4 and TRBJ2-6; 10 bases line up with TRBD1. Germline values: CDR1 SGHNT, CDR2 YYREEE (reference sequence). With V trimmed by 1 base and J by 2 bases, 6 bases remained unmatched. The CDR3 loop spans 18 amino acids. The CDR3 reads CASSLSDRGGTGANVLTF. The CDR3 region has the DNA TGTGCCAGCAGCTTGTCGGACAGGGGGGGGACTGGGGCCAACGTCCTGACTTTC.

This clone has more than one count but fewer than ten. The rearrangement joins TRBV9 to TRBJ1-5; D unresolved. Germline CDR1 reads SGDLS; CDR2 reads YYNGEE. The V and J ends lost 0 bases and 8 bases respectively, with 12 bases between them. The CDR3 loop spans 14 amino acids. CDR3 nucleotide sequence: TGTGCCAGCAGCGTAGGAGGGTCCCCCGAGCCCCAGCATTTT. Translating it yields CASSVGGSPEPQHF.

The chain carries TRBV19 and TRBJ1-2; 9 positions match TRBD1. The length of the CDR3 is 14 residues. Trimming at V came to 6 bases and at J to 5 bases, leaving 7 bases not matched to a gene. Looked up from germline, CDR1 is LNHDA and CDR2 is SQIVND (reference sequence). The CDR3 bases are TGTGCCAGTAGAGAACAGGGGGCGCCGTATGGCTACACCTTC. Translated, it gives CASREQGAPYGYTF.

The chain links TRBV5-1 to TRBJ1-1; 7 nucleotides match TRBD1. The length of the CDR3 is 14 residues. After removal of 3 bases from V and 4 bases from J, the junction contained 6 bases not matched to a gene. Germline V gene sequence: CDR1 SGHRS, CDR2 YFSETQ. CDR3 amino acids: CASSSSTGTTEAFF. In nucleotides, the CDR3 is TGCGCCAGCAGCTCCTCGACAGGGACCACTGAAGCTTTCTTT. The entire variable domain, with the rest obtained from reference TRBV5-1 and TRBJ1-1, is as follows: KAGVTQTPRYLIKTRGQQVTLSCSPISGHRSVSWYQQTPGQGLQFLFEYFSETQRNKGNFPGRFSGRQFSNSRSEMNVSTLELGDSALYLCASSSSTGTTEAFFGQGTRLTVV.

This clone appeared a few times. The J gene is TRBJ2-1, the V gene TRBV3-1 (or the pseudogene TRBV3-2), with D hard to call. From germline, CDR1 is LGHDT and CDR2 YNNKEL (reference sequence). Trimming removed 1 base from V and 5 bases from J, with 3 bases in between. This CDR3 spans 12 amino acids. This CDR3 is CASSQVNNEQFF. The DNA for the CDR3 is TGTGCCAGCAGCCAAGTAAACAATGAGCAGTTCTTC.

The CDR3 DNA follows: TGTGCCTGGAGTGGGAAGACTAGCGAGGGAAACACCGGGGAGCTGTTTTTT. Residues: CAWSGKTSEGNTGELFF. The V call is TRBV30, the J call TRBJ2-2, with 8 nucleotides matching TRBD2. Unmatched junction bases numbered 9, after V lost 1 base and J lost 2 bases. The CDR3 runs to 17 residues. In germline, CDR1 is GTSNPN, CDR2 SVGIG (reference sequence).

This clone was seen a single time. J is TRBJ2-5 and V is TRBV7-6; 12 bases are shared with TRBD1. The V gene's germline CDR1 is SGHVS and CDR2 FNYEAQ. This CDR3 spans 15 amino acids. The V and J ends lost 2 bases and 4 bases, in that order; junction bases with no gene match: 2. The CDR3 DNA sequence: TGTGCCAGCAGCTTATCGGGACAGGGGGCAGAGACCCAGTACTTC. This gives the protein CASSLSGQGAETQYF.